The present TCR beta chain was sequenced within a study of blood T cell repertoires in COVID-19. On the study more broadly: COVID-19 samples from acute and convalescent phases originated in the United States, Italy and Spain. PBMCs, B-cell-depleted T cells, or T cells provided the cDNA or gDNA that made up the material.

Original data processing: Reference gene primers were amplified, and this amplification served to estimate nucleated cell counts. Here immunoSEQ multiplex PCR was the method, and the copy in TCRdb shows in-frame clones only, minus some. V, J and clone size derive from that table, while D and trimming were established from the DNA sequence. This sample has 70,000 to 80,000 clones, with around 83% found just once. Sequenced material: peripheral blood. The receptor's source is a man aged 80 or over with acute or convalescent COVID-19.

CDR3 bases: TGCGCCAGCAGCTTCAGGACAGGACCGGAAGAAGCTTTCTTT. Translation: CASSFRTGPEEAFF. V is TRBV5-1 and J is TRBJ1-1; 7 positions agree with TRBD1. The CDR3 totals 14 residues. Germline V gene data show CDR1 as SGHRS and CDR2 as YFSETQ. The trim removed 2 bases at V and 8 bases at J, leaving 9 bases unmatched.